Following are 5 T cell receptor beta chains from one sample sequenced in a study of blood T cell repertoires in COVID-19. Repertoires were generated with immunoSEQ multiplex PCR, while TCRdb's copy carries only in-frame clones and drops some. Found here are approximately 200,000 clones, approximately 78% of them singletons; the top ten hold 12%. Sequencing used peripheral blood. Source of these receptors: an elderly woman with COVID-19, enrolled during active disease.

In this sample, this clone turned up once. The chain recombines TRBV2 with TRBJ2-3; possible D gene TRBD1, 6 bases. This CDR3 region has 15 residues. V dropped 6 bases and J dropped 5 bases, with 18 bases sitting between them. Germline V gene lookup returns CDR1 SNHLY and CDR2 FYNNEI. The CDR3 nucleotides read TGTGCCAGCAGGGGGGCCGCTTCCCCACTAGATACGCAGTATTTT. Encoded protein: CASRGAASPLDTQYF.

J is TRBJ1-5 and V is TRBV19, with 9 bases fitting TRBD1. Germline CDR1 reads LNHDA; CDR2 reads SQIVND (reference sequence). This CDR3 contains 15 residues. The V gene end was trimmed by 5 bases and the J gene end by 6 bases; junction bases not matched to a gene: 8. The CDR3 nucleotides are TGTGCCAGTAGTCCTCGGGACAGGGCCGGTCAGCCCCAGCATTTT. As protein: CASSPRDRAGQPQHF. Supplemented by reference TRBV19 and TRBJ1-5, the full variable domain reads DGGITQSPKYLFRKEGQNVTLSCEQNLNHDAMYWYRQDPGQGLRLIYYSQIVNDFQKGDIAEGYSVSREKKESFPLTVTSAQKNPTAFYLCASSPRDRAGQPQHFGDGTRLSIL.

This clone was found once. Without the conserved terminal phenylalanine or tryptophan, this CDR3 likely stems from a read error. V usage is TRBV18 and J usage is TRBJ1-2; TRBD1 agrees at 7 bases. The CDR3 length is 14 residues. Trimming cost V 2 bases and J 3 bases; bases outside gene matches: 3. Germline V lookup: CDR1 KGHSH, CDR2 LQKENI. The CDR3 bases are TGTGCCAGCTCACCAAGGGGGCTCTACTATGGCTACACCCTC. It specifies CASSPRGLYYGYTL.

This clone was recorded once. This rearrangement joins TRBV2 to TRBJ2-7; perhaps TRBD2 as D (6 bases). The CDR3 is 14 amino acids. Germline V lookup: CDR1 SNHLY, CDR2 FYNNEI. V lost 9 bases and J 5 bases, leaving 20 bases between the germline ends. CDR3 coding DNA: TGTGCCAGTGGGAGCGTAGCGGAAATCAACGAGCAGTACTTC. Its translation: CASGSVAEINEQYF.

A few counts support this clone. The rearrangement joins TRBV24-1 to TRBJ2-2; D gene uncertain. CDR3 length: 12 amino acids. V was trimmed by 8 bases and J by 1 base, leaving 4 bases between them. Germline V gives CDR1 KGHDR, CDR2 SFDVKD. The CDR3 DNA follows: TGTGCCACCAACAGGAACACCGGGGAGCTGTTTTTT. It encodes CATNRNTGELFF.